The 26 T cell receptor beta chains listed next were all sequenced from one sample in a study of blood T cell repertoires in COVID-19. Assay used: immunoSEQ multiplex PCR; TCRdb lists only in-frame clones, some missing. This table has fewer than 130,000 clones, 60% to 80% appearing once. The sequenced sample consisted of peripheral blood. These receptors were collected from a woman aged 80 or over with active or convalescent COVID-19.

The CDR3 region is CASSQEQGYEQYF. The CDR3 nucleotides read TGCGCCAGCAGCCAAGAGCAGGGTTACGAGCAGTACTTC. This chain connects TRBV4-1 to TRBJ2-7; D might be TRBD1 (5 bases). Germline lookup yields CDR1 MGHRA and CDR2 YSYEKL. The CDR3 has 13 residues. The V and J ends lost 0 bases and 4 bases respectively, with 7 bases between them.

The CDR3 here is CASSFLRDRADTEAFF. The CDR3 nucleotides read TGTGCCAGCAGCTTCTTACGGGACAGGGCGGACACTGAAGCTTTCTTT. The chain combines TRBV12-1 with TRBJ1-1; no DNA check was done on the table's D call, TRBD1. TRBV12-1 is recorded as a pseudogene. This CDR3 region has 16 residues.

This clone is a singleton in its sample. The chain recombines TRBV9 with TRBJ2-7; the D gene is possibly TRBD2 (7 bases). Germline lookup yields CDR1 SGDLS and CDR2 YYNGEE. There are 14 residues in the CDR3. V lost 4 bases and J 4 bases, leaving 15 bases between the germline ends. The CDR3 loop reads CASSYRGAGYEQYF. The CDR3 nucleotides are TGTGCCAGCAGCTACCGGGGGGCAGGTTACGAGCAGTACTTC.

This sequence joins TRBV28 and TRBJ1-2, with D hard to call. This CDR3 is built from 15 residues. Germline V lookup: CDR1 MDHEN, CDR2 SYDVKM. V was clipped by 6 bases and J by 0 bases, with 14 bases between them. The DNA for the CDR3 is TGTGCCAGCAGGGAGGCGGGATTATCTAACTATGGCTACACCTTC. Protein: CASREAGLSNYGYTF.

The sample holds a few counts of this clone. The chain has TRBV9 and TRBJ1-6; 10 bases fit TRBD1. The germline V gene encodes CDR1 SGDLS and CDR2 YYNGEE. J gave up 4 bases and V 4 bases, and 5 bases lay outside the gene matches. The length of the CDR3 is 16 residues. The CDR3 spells CASSPSGQGYNSPLHF. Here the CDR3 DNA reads TGTGCCAGCAGCCCATCGGGACAGGGGTATAATTCACCCCTCCACTTT.

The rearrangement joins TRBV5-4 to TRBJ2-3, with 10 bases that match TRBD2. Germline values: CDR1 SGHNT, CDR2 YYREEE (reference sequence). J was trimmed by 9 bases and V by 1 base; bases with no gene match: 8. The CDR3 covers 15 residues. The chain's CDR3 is CASSLSSGSKGTQYF. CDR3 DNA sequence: TGTGCCAGCAGCTTGTCTAGCGGGAGTAAAGGCACGCAGTATTTT.

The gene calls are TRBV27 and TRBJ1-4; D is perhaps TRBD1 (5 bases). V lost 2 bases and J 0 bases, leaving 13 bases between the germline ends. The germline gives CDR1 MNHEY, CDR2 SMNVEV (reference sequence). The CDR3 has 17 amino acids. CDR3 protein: CASSLGQGAATNEKLFF. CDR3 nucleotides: TGTGCCAGCAGTTTAGGGCAGGGTGCCGCAACTAATGAAAAACTGTTTTTT.

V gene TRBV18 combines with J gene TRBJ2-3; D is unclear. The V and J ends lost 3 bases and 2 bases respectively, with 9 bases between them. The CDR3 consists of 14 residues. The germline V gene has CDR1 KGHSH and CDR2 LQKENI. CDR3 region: CASSPDATTDTQYF. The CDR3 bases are TGTGCCAGCTCACCTGATGCTACCACAGATACGCAGTATTTT.

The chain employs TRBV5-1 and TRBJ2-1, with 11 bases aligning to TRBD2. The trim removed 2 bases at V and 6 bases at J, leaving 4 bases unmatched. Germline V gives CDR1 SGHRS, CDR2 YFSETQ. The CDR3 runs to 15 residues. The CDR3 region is CASSLLAGAANEQFF. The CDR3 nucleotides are TGCGCCAGCAGCTTACTAGCGGGAGCAGCCAATGAGCAGTTCTTC.

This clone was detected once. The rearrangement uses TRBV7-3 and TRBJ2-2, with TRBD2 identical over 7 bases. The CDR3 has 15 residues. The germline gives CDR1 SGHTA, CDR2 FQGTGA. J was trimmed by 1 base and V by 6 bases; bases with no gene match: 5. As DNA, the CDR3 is TGTGCCAGCAGTTCGAGCGGGGTGAACACCGGGGAGCTGTTTTTT. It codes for CASSSSGVNTGELFF.

The CDR3 DNA reads as TGTGCCAGCAGTACTACTACCTACGAGCAGTACTTC. Encoded protein: CASSTTTYEQYF. The rearrangement joins TRBV6-5 to TRBJ2-7; no definite D call. Between the trimmed V and J ends, which lost 5 bases and 2 bases, there was a span of 7 bases. Germline V gene lookup returns CDR1 MNHEY and CDR2 SVGAGI. The CDR3 covers 12 residues.

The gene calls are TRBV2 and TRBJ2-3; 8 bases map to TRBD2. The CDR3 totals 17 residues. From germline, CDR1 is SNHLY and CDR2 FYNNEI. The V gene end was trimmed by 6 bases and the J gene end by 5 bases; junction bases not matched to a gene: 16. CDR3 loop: CASSQQRREAPVDTQYF. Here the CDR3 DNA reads TGTGCCAGCAGCCAGCAGAGGCGGGAGGCTCCTGTAGATACGCAGTATTTT.

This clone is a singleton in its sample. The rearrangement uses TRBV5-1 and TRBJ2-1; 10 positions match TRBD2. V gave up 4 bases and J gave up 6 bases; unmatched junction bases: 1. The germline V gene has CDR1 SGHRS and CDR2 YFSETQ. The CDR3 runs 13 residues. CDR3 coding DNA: TGCGCCAGCAGCCGGACTAGCGGCAATGAGCAGTTCTTC. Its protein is CASSRTSGNEQFF.

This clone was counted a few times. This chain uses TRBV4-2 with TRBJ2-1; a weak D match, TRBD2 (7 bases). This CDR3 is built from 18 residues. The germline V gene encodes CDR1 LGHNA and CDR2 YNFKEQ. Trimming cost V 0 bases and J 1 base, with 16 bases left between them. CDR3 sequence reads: CASSQDGGRGRSYNEQFF. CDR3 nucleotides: TGTGCCAGCAGCCAAGATGGGGGGAGGGGGAGATCCTACAATGAGCAGTTCTTC.

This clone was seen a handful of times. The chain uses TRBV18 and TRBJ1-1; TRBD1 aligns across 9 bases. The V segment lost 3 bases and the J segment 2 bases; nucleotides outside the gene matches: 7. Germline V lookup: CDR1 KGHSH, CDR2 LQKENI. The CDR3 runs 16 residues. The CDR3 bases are TGTGCCAGCTCACCCATCGCGGACAGGGGTAACACTGAAGCTTTCTTT. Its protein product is CASSPIADRGNTEAFF.

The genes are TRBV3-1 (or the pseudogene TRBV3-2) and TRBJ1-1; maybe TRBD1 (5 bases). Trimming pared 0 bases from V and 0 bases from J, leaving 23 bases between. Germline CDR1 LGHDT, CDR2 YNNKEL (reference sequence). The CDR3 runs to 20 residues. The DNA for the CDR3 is TGTGCCAGCAGCCAAGAGCCGCAGGGTGGGTCCCTCTCCATGAACACTGAAGCTTTCTTT. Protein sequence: CASSQEPQGGSLSMNTEAFF.

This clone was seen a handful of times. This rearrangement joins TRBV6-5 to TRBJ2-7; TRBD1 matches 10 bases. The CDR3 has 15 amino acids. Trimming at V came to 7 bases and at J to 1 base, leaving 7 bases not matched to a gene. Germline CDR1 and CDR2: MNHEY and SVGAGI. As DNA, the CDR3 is TGTGCCAGCACCGAATGGACAGGGGGGTCCTACGAGCAGTACTTC. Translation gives CASTEWTGGSYEQYF.

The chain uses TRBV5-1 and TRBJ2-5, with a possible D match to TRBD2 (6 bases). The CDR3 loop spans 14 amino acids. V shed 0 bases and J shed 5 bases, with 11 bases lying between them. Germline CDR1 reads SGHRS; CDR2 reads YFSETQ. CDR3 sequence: CASSLEFRGETQYF. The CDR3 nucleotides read TGCGCCAGCAGCTTGGAGTTTCGGGGGGAGACCCAGTACTTC.

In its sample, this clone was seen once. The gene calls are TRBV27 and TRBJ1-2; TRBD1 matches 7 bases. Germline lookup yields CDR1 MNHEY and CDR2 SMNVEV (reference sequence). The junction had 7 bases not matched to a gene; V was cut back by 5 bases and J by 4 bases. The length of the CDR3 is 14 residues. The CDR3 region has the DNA TGTGCCAGCAGTCCGATTACAGGGGCCTATGGCTACACCTTC. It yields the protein CASSPITGAYGYTF.

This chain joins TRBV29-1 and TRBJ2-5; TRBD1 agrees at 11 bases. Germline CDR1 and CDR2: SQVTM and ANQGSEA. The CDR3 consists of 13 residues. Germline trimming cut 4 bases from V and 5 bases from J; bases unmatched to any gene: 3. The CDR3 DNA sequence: TGCAGCGTTGGGAGGGACAGGGGGGAGACCCAGTACTTC. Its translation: CSVGRDRGETQYF.

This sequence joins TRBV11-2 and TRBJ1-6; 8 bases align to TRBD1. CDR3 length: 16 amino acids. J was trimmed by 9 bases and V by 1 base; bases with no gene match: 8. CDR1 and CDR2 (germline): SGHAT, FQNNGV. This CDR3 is CASSLVGGQGFSPLHF. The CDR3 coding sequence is TGTGCCAGCAGCTTAGTTGGAGGACAGGGATTTTCACCCCTCCACTTT.

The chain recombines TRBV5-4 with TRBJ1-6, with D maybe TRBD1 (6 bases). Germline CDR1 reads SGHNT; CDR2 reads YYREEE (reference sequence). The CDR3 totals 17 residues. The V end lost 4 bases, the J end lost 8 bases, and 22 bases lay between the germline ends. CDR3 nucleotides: TGTGCCAGCAGCCCAATCCCGGGGGGGCGTTTCGATTCACCCCTCCACTTT. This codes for CASSPIPGGRFDSPLHF.

The CDR3 spells CASSPGQTGGRQETQYF. DNA for the CDR3: TGCGCCAGCAGCCCGGGACAGACAGGGGGAAGGCAAGAGACCCAGTACTTC. The chain uses TRBV5-1 and TRBJ2-5; the match to TRBD1 covers 9 bases. There are 17 residues in the CDR3. Germline V gene lookup returns CDR1 SGHRS and CDR2 YFSETQ. After removal of 4 bases from V and 2 bases from J, the junction contained 12 bases not matched to a gene.

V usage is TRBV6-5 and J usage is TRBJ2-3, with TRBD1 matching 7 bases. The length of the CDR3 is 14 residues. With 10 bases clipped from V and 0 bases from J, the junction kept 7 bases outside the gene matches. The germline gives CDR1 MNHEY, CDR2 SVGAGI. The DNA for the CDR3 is TGTGCCACACAGACAGGGTTGAGCACAGATACGCAGTATTTT. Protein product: CATQTGLSTDTQYF.

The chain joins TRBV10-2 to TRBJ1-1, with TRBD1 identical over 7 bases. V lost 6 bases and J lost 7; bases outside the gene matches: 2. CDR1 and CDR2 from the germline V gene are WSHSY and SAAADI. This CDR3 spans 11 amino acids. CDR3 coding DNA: TGCGCCAGCAGACAGGGGATTGAAGCTTTCTTT. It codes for CASRQGIEAFF.

The CDR3 reads CASSLSGAQETQYF. CDR3 nucleotide sequence: TGTGCCAGCAGCTTATCCGGTGCACAAGAGACCCAGTACTTC. This rearrangement joins TRBV7-3 to TRBJ2-5; D gene ambiguous. CDR1 and CDR2 from the germline V gene are SGHTA and FQGTGA. The V end was cut by 2 bases, the J end by 2 bases, with 9 bases between. The length of the CDR3 is 14 residues. Drawing the rest from reference TRBV7-3 and TRBJ2-5, the complete variable domain is GAGVSQTPSNKVTEKGKYVELRCDPISGHTALYWYRQSLGQGPEFLIYFQGTGAADDSGLPNDRFFAVRPEGSVSTLKIQRTERGDSAVYLCASSLSGAQETQYFGPGTRLLVL.